The 4 T cell receptor beta chains reported below all come from one sample, sequenced in a study of persistence of HIV-infected CD4 T cells. Nonspecific anti-CD3/anti-CD28 bead stimulation represents the broad CD4+ T cell repertoire. Sorting of responding CD4+ T cells relied on upregulated CD40 ligand together with CD69. The immunoSEQ assay was version 4, run in survey mode. The table came from immunoSEQ multiplex PCR; TCRdb's copy has only in-frame clones and leaves some out. Among 40,000 or so clones listed, 88% were seen once. Their antigens are not known. The sequencing here drew on CD4+ T cells sorted from PBMCs after roughly 18-hour stimulation, taken from a patient who received antiretroviral therapy. Receptors originate from an adult woman with HIV who was CMV-seropositive.

V gene TRBV7-2 combines with J gene TRBJ2-3; 7 bases agree with TRBD2. The CDR3 has 15 amino acids. The junction had 5 bases not matched to a gene; V was cut back by 5 bases and J by 0 bases. Germline V gives CDR1 SGHTA, CDR2 FQGNSA. Written as DNA, the CDR3 is TGTGCCAGCAGCCACCGGGGGGTGAGCACAGATACGCAGTATTTT. This gives the protein CASSHRGVSTDTQYF.

The chain carries TRBV15 and TRBJ1-2; a weak D match, TRBD1 (5 bases). This CDR3 is built from 16 residues. Trimming took 0 bases from V and 8 from J, leaving 19 bases between them. Germline V gene lookup returns CDR1 LNHNV and CDR2 YYDKDF (reference sequence). CDR3 nucleotide sequence: TGTGCCACCAGCAGAGATGGGAGCAGGGAGGGTCGAGGCTACACCTTC. The encoded protein is CATSRDGSREGRGYTF.

This clone was recorded a few times. The genes are TRBV24-1 and TRBJ2-5, with D unclear. The CDR3 loop spans 13 amino acids. Germline-derived CDR1 and CDR2 are KGHDR and SFDVKD. The ends were cut back, 6 bases at V and 7 bases at J, with 14 bases in the middle. The CDR3 DNA follows: TGTGCCACCAGTCCCGGACCGGTAGGGACCCAGTACTTC. It translates to CATSPGPVGTQYF.

V gene TRBV10-3 combines with J gene TRBJ1-1; TRBD1 matches at 7 bases. V dropped 7 bases and J dropped 0; count of bases not matched to a gene: 5. The germline CDR1 and CDR2 sequences are ENHRY and SYGVKD. The CDR3 consists of 14 residues. CDR3 region: CAINEGALNTEAFF. As DNA, the CDR3 is TGTGCCATCAACGAGGGGGCCTTGAACACTGAAGCTTTCTTT.